These 24 T cell receptor beta chains were sequenced from one sample in a study of blood T cell repertoires in COVID-19. Clones were read by immunoSEQ multiplex PCR, and TCRdb kept only the in-frame ones, dropping some. The sample lists around 63,000 clones, roughly 88% occurring once. Sequencing was done on a sample of peripheral blood. Source of these receptors: a man aged 50-59 years with active COVID-19.

The rearrangement uses TRBV7-2 and TRBJ1-2; 12 positions match TRBD1. This CDR3 has 14 residues. V gave up 4 bases and J gave up 6 bases; unmatched junction bases: 3. CDR1 SGHTA and CDR2 FQGNSA come from the germline V gene. Here the CDR3 reads CASSSGQGANGYTF. CDR3 in DNA: TGTGCCAGCAGCTCGGGACAGGGGGCAAATGGCTACACCTTC.

V is TRBV21-1 and J is TRBJ2-7; the tabulated D call, TRBD2, remains unverified against the DNA. TRBV21-1 is a pseudogene locus. The CDR3 length is 19 residues. The CDR3 DNA reads as TGTGCCAGCAGCCCCCCCCGGCTGTTCCGGCTAGCCAAAGCCTACGAGCAGTACTTC. Residues: CASSPPRLFRLAKAYEQYF.

The CDR3 nucleotides read TGTGCAGTGGCAGGGGCACGATACACTGAAGCTTTCTTT. Its translation is CAVAGARYTEAFF. The gene calls are TRBV12-3 or TRBV12-4 and TRBJ1-1, with D possibly being TRBD1 (6 bases). CDR3 length: 13 amino acids.

The V gene is TRBV5-8, the J gene TRBJ2-1; TRBD2 matches at 12 bases. V dropped 2 bases and J dropped 9; count of bases not matched to a gene: 6. Germline-derived CDR1 and CDR2 are SGHTS and YDEGEE. This CDR3 has 15 residues. The CDR3 spells CASSLELAGGGEQFF. The CDR3 DNA sequence: TGTGCCAGCAGCTTAGAACTAGCGGGGGGTGGTGAGCAGTTCTTC.

The V gene is TRBV19, the J gene TRBJ1-1; possibly TRBD1 for D (5 bases). With 2 bases removed from V and 3 bases from J, the gap between germline ends came to 10 bases. Per germline, CDR1 LNHDA and CDR2 SQIVND (reference sequence). This CDR3 is built from 14 residues. This CDR3 reads CASSIYSGDTEAFF. The CDR3 DNA follows: TGTGCCAGTAGTATATATTCGGGGGACACTGAAGCTTTCTTT.

As for this clone: At one of its ends the junction is not consistent with the germline gene, which may arise from a read error. This chain uses TRBV2 with TRBJ1-5, with TRBD1 matching over 8 bases. CDR3 length: 15 residues. Germline assignment: CDR1 SNHLY and CDR2 FYNNEI. The CDR3 DNA is TGTGCCAGCAGGGAAGACAGGGGTAGCAATCAGCCCCAGCATTTT. It codes for CASREDRGSNQPQHF.

This chain joins TRBV7-2 and TRBJ2-1; 10 bases are a match to TRBD1. CDR3 length: 15 amino acids. From germline, CDR1 is SGHTA and CDR2 FQGNSA. The trim removed 1 base at V and 6 bases at J, leaving 3 bases unmatched. CDR3 nucleotides: TGTGCCAGCAGCTTAGAAGGACAGGGGGTCAATGAGCAGTTCTTC. The encoded protein is CASSLEGQGVNEQFF.

The rearrangement links TRBV7-2 to TRBJ2-7; maybe TRBD2 (5 bases). The CDR3 length is 18 residues. Trimming took off 1 base at V and 1 base at J, with 20 bases between the two ends. Germline V gene data show CDR1 as SGHTA and CDR2 as FQGNSA. CDR3 amino acids: CASSLGLRVSRSSYEQYF. The CDR3 DNA follows: TGTGCCAGCAGCTTAGGCCTGAGGGTTAGCAGGTCTTCCTACGAGCAGTACTTC.

The J gene is TRBJ1-2, the V gene TRBV24-1; 7 bases are a match to TRBD1. Germline V gene lookup returns CDR1 KGHDR and CDR2 SFDVKD. Germline trimming cut 11 bases from V and 2 bases from J; bases unmatched to any gene: 16. There are 16 residues in the CDR3. CDR3 DNA sequence: TGTGCCATCGTTATCCAGGGGGGTAGCGAGAACTATGGCTACACCTTC. Translation gives CAIVIQGGSENYGYTF.

This clone was detected only once. The V gene is TRBV6-5, the J gene TRBJ2-3, with D possibly being TRBD1 (6 bases). The CDR3 covers 16 residues. Trimming took 2 bases from V and 0 from J, leaving 12 bases between them. Germline V gives CDR1 MNHEY, CDR2 SVGAGI. The CDR3 DNA sequence: TGTGCCAGCAGTTACGGACAGAGAACGAGCACAGATACGCAGTATTTT. Amino acid sequence: CASSYGQRTSTDTQYF.

The genes are TRBV10-3 and TRBJ2-6, with TRBD2 matching 8 bases. The ends lost 5 bases at V and 1 base at J; junction bases unmatched: 13. Germline V gene lookup returns CDR1 ENHRY and CDR2 SYGVKD. The CDR3 has 19 amino acids. The CDR3 loop reads CAISQSLVRGESGANVLTF. CDR3 in DNA: TGTGCCATCAGTCAAAGCCTGGTGCGGGGGGAGTCTGGGGCCAACGTCCTGACTTTC.

This chain joins TRBV12-3 or TRBV12-4 and TRBJ2-5; 7 bases map to TRBD2. The V gene end was trimmed by 7 bases and the J gene end by 4 bases; junction bases not matched to a gene: 6. This CDR3 is 13 amino acids long. The chain's CDR3 is CASTSWGGETQYF. CDR3 sequence (DNA): TGTGCCAGCACTTCATGGGGGGGAGAGACCCAGTACTTC.

The chain has TRBV25-1 and TRBJ2-4; D is unresolved. The CDR3 loop spans 16 amino acids. Trimming took 4 bases from V and 1 from J, leaving 14 bases between them. Per the germline V gene, CDR1 is MGHDK and CDR2 is SYGVNS. CDR3 coding DNA: TGTGCCAGCAGTGGAGACTCCGACGGCGCCAAAAACATTCAGTACTTC. Its translation is CASSGDSDGAKNIQYF.

V and J are TRBV27 and TRBJ2-7; 9 positions agree with TRBD1. The J segment lost 3 bases and the V segment lost 3 bases, leaving 6 bases of the junction unmatched. This CDR3 comprises 15 residues. Per germline, CDR1 MNHEY and CDR2 SMNVEV (reference sequence). DNA of the CDR3: TGTGCCAGCAGTTTTAGGGGACAGGGTCTCTACGAGCAGTACTTC. Amino acid sequence: CASSFRGQGLYEQYF.

Comment on this clone: One end of the junction is discordant with germline, which a read error may explain. J is TRBJ1-4 and V is TRBV3-1 (or the pseudogene TRBV3-2); a weak D match, TRBD1 (6 bases). Germline loops: CDR1 LGHDT, CDR2 YNNKEL (reference sequence). The CDR3 is 14 residues long. The CDR3 sequence is CASNQGQPNEKLFF. CDR3 coding DNA: TGTGCCAGCAACCAAGGACAGCCTAATGAAAAACTGTTTTTT.

This chain links TRBV19 with TRBJ1-2; 7 positions agree with TRBD1. Germline assignment: CDR1 LNHDA and CDR2 SQIVND (reference sequence). V gave up 5 bases and J gave up 4 bases; unmatched junction bases: 16. This CDR3 is 17 amino acids long. CDR3 residues: CASSPLGQESPPYGYTF. In DNA, the CDR3 is TGTGCCAGTAGTCCCCTTGGACAGGAAAGCCCTCCCTATGGCTACACCTTC.

The genes are TRBV30 and TRBJ1-5; 7 bases match TRBD1. The length of the CDR3 is 18 residues. The ends lost 0 bases at V and 4 bases at J; junction bases unmatched: 15. Germline V gene data show CDR1 as GTSNPN and CDR2 as SVGIG (reference sequence). The CDR3 loop reads CAWSVLGQASLSNQPQHF. The CDR3 nucleotides are TGTGCCTGGAGTGTACTCGGACAGGCGTCGTTAAGTAATCAGCCCCAGCATTTT.

The chain links TRBV6-5 to TRBJ1-4, with 7 positions matching TRBD1. This CDR3 has 15 amino acids. CDR1 is MNHEY and CDR2 is SVGAGI in the germline V gene. V shed 1 base, J shed 6 bases, and the junction held 5 bases outside the gene matches. CDR3 sequence reads: CASSYWTGGDEKLFF. DNA for the CDR3: TGTGCCAGCAGTTACTGGACAGGAGGGGATGAAAAACTGTTTTTT.

There are a few counts of this clone. V gene TRBV7-9 combines with J gene TRBJ2-7; 10 bases are a match to TRBD1. With V trimmed by 5 bases and J by 5 bases, 9 bases remained unmatched. The CDR3 is 15 amino acids. From germline, CDR1 is SEHNR and CDR2 FQNEAQ (reference sequence). The CDR3 DNA reads as TGTGCCAGCAGCCTAGAAGGGACAGGGGCAGACGAGCAGTACTTC. Its protein is CASSLEGTGADEQYF.

The V and J genes are TRBV5-1 and TRBJ2-7; no clear D. V was cut by 0 bases and J by 7 bases, with 17 bases left in between. The CDR3 loop spans 15 amino acids. CDR1 is SGHRS and CDR2 is YFSETQ in the germline V gene. The CDR3 protein is CASSLAGSAAEEQYF. The CDR3 DNA sequence: TGCGCCAGCAGCTTGGCCGGGTCGGCAGCTGAGGAGCAGTACTTC.

The chain is built from TRBV5-1 and TRBJ2-5, with D tentatively TRBD1 (6 bases). V was pared by 6 bases and J by 4 bases, with 19 bases between. CDR1 is SGHRS, CDR2 YFSETQ, per germline. The CDR3 is made up of 15 amino acids. CDR3 nucleotides: TGCGCCAGCAACGAGGCCGGGACATCGGCAGAGACCCAGTACTTC. This translates into CASNEAGTSAETQYF. Variable domain in full (rest from reference TRBV5-1 and TRBJ2-5): KAGVTQTPRYLIKTRGQQVTLSCSPISGHRSVSWYQQTPGQGLQFLFEYFSETQRNKGNFPGRFSGRQFSNSRSEMNVSTLELGDSALYLCASNEAGTSAETQYFGPGTRLLVL.

The chain couples TRBV10-1 to TRBJ2-5; TRBD2 agrees at 7 bases. Looked up from germline, CDR1 is WNHNN and CDR2 is SYGVQD (reference sequence). The CDR3 runs to 14 residues. V dropped 4 bases and J dropped 2; count of bases not matched to a gene: 4. The CDR3 here is CASSVRGVQETQYF. CDR3 nucleotides: TGCGCCAGCAGTGTCCGGGGGGTACAAGAGACCCAGTACTTC.

The chain employs TRBV7-9 and TRBJ1-4; D possibly corresponds to TRBD1 (5 bases). Germline lookup yields CDR1 SEHNR and CDR2 FQNEAQ (reference sequence). Trimming removed 2 bases at V and 4 bases at J, with 11 bases between. The CDR3 consists of 15 residues. The DNA for the CDR3 is TGTGCCAGCAGCTTAAGCAGGGATGTTAATGAAAAACTGTTTTTT. It is translated as CASSLSRDVNEKLFF.

The rearrangement links TRBV12-5 to TRBJ1-5; 9 bases fit TRBD1. Germline loops: CDR1 LGHNT, CDR2 FRNRAP. J gave up 5 bases and V 6 bases, and 17 bases lay outside the gene matches. This CDR3 is 18 amino acids long. The CDR3 sequence: CASGRRTLTGGLDQPQHF. In nucleotides, the CDR3 is TGTGCTAGTGGCCGCCGCACACTCACAGGGGGCCTAGATCAGCCCCAGCATTTT. Looking up the rest from reference TRBV12-5 and TRBJ1-5 gives the full variable domain: DARVTQTPRHKVTEMGQEVTMRCQPILGHNTVFWYRQTMMQGLELLAYFRNRAPLDDSGMPKDRFSAEMPDATLATLKIQPSEPRDSAVYFCASGRRTLTGGLDQPQHFGDGTRLSIL.